This T cell receptor beta chain originates from a study of cytomegalovirus exposure and HLA in healthy donors. CDR3 length equals 12 residues. Germline V lookup: CDR1 SQVTM, CDR2 ANQGSEA. The V end lost 4 bases, the J end lost 8 bases, and 12 bases lay between the germline ends. Turning to this clone: The antigen is undetermined.

Study findings and constraints: TCR beta sequences numbering under 20,000 were associated with HLA alleles at 0.05 false discovery rate in a later analysis.

The PCR contained 60 Vbeta and 13 Jbeta primers. Only in-frame clones appear in the TCRdb table, and some are missing; sequencing was by immunoSEQ multiplex PCR. The sample records about 70,000 clones, 70% to 75% being singletons. The TCR originated in a human donor in good health. The specimen sequenced was PBMCs. This sequence joins TRBV29-1 and TRBJ2-1; TRBD1 might be the D (5 bases). Here the CDR3 reads CSVVVQGHEQFF. The CDR3 DNA sequence: TGCAGCGTTGTGGTCCAGGGCCATGAGCAGTTCTTC.